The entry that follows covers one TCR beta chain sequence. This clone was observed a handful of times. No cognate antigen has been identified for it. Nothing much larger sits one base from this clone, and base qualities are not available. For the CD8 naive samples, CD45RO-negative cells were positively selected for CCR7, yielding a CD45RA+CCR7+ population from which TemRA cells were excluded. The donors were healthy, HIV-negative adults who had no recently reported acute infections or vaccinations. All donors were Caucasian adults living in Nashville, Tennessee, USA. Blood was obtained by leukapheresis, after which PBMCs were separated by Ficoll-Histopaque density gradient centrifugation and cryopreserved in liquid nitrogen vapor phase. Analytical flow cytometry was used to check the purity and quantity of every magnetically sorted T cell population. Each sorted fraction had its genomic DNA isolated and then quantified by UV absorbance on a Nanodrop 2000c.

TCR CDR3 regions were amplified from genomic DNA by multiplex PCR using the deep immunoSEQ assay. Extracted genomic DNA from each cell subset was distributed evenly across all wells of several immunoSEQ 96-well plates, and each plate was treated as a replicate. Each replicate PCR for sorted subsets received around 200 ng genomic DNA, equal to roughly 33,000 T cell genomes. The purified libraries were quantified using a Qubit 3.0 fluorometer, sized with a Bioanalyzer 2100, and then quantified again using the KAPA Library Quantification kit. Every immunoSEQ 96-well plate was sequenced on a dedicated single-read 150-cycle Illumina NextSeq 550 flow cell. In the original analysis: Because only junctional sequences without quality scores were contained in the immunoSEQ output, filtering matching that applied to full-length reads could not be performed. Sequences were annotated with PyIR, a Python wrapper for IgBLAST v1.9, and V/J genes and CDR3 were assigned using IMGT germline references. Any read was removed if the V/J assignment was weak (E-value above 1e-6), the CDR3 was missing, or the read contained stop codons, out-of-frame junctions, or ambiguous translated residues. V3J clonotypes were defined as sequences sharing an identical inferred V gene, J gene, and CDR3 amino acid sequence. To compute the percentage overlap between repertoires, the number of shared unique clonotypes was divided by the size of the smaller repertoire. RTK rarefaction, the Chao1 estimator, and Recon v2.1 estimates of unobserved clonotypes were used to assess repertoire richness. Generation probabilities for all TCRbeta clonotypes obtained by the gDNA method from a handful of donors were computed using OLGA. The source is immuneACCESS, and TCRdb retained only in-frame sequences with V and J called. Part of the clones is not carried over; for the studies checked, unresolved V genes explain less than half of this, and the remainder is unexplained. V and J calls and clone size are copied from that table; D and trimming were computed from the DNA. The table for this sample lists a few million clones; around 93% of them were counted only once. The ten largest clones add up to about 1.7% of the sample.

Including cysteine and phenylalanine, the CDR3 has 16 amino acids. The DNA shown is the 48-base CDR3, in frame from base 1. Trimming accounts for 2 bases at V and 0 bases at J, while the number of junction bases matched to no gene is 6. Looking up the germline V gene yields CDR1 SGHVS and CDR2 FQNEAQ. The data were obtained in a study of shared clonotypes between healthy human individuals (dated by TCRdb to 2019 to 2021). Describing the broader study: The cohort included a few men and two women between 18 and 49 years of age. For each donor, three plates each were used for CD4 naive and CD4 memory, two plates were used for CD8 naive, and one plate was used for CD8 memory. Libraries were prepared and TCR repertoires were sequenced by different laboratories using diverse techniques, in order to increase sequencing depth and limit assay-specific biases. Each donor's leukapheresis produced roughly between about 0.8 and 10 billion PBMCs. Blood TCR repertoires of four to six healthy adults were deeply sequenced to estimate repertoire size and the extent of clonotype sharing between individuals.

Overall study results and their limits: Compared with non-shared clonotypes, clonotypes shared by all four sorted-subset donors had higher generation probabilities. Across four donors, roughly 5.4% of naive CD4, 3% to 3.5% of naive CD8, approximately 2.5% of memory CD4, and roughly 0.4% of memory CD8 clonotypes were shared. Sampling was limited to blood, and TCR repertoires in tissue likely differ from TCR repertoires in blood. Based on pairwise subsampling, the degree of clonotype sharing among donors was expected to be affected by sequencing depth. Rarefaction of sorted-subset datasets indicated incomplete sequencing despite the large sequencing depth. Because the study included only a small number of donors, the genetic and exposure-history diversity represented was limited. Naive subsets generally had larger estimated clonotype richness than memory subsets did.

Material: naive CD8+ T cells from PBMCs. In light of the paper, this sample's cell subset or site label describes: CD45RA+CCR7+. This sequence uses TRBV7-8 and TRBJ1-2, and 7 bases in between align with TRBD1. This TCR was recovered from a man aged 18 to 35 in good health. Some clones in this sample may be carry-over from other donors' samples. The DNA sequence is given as TGTGCCAGCAGCTTACTTCCAGGGGGAGCTAACTATGGCTACACCTTC. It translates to CASSLLPGGANYGYTF.